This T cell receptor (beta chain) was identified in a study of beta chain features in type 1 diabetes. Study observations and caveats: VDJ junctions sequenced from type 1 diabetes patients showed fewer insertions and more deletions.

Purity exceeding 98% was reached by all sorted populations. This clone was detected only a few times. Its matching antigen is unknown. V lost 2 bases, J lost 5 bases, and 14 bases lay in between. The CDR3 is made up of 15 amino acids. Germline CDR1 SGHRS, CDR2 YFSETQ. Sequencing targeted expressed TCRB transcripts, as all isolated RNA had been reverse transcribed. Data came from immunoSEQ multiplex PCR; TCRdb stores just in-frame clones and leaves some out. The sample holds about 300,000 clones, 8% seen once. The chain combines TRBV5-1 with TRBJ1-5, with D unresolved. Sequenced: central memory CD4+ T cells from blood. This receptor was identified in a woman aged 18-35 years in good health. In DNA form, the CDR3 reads TGCGCCAGCAGCTTCCTGGGGAGGGATGATCAGCCCCAGCATTTT. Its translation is CASSFLGRDDQPQHF.